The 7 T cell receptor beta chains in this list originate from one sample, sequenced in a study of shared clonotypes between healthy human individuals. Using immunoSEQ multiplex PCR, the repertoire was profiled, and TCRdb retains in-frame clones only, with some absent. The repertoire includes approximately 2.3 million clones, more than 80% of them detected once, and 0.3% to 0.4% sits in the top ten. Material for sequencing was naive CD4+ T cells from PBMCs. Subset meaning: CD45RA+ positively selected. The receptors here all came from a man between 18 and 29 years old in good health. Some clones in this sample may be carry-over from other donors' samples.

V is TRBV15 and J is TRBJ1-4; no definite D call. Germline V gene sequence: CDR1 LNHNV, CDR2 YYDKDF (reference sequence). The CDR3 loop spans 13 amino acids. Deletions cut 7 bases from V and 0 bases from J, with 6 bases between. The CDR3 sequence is CATNRATNEKLFF. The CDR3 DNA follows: TGTGCCACCAATAGGGCAACTAATGAAAAACTGTTTTTT.

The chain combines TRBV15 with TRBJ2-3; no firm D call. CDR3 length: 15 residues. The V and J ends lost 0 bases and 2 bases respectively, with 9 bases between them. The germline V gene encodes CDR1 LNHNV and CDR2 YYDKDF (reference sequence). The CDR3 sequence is CATSRDRFFTDTQYF. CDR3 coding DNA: TGTGCCACCAGCAGAGATCGTTTCTTCACAGATACGCAGTATTTT.

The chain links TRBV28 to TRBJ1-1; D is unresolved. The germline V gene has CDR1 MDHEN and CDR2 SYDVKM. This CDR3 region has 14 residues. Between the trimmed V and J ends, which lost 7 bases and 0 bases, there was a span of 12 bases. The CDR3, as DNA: TGTGCCAGCACCAACCGGGGATTGAACACTGAAGCTTTCTTT. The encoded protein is CASTNRGLNTEAFF.

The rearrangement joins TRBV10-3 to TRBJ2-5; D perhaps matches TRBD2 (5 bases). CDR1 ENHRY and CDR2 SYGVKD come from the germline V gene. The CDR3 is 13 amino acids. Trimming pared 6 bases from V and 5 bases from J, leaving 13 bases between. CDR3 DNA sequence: TGTGCCATCAGCCAAGTCCCGGGGGAGACCCAGTACTTC. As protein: CAISQVPGETQYF.

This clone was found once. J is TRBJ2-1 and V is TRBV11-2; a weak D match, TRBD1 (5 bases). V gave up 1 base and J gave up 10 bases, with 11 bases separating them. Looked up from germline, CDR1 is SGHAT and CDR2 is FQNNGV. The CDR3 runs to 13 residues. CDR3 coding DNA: TGTGCCAGCAGCTTAGTTGACAGCGTAGAGCAGTTCTTC. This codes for CASSLVDSVEQFF. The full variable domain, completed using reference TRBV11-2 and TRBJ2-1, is EAGVAQSPRYKIIEKRQSVAFWCNPISGHATLYWYQQILGQGPKLLIQFQNNGVVDDSQLPKDRFSAERLKGVDSTLKIQPAKLEDSAVYLCASSLVDSVEQFFGPGTRLTVL.

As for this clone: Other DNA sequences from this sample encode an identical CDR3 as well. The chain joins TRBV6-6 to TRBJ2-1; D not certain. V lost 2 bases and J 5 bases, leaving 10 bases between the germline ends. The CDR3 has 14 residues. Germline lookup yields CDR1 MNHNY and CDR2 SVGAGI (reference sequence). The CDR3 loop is CASSYGPVNNEQFF. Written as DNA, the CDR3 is TGTGCCAGCAGTTACGGGCCGGTCAACAATGAGCAGTTCTTC.

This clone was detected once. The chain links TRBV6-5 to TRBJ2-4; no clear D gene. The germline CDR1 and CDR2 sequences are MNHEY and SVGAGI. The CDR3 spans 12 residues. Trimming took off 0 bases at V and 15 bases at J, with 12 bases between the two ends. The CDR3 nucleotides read TGTGCCAGCAGTTACTCGCCCACCAATTTGTACTTC. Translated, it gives CASSYSPTNLYF.